This passage covers 30 T cell receptor beta chains from one sample sequenced in a study of blood T cell repertoires in COVID-19 (dated by TCRdb to 2020 to 2021). Library generation was performed with the immunoSEQ multiplex PCR assay. Not all clones reach the TCRdb copy of this immuneACCESS table, which keeps in-frame sequences only. Checked studies attribute under half of the gap to unresolved V genes and leave the rest unexplained. Within this sample are 90,000 to 150,000 clones, with more than 75% of them counted one time only. The ten largest account for more than 2% of the sample. The sample was peripheral blood. The receptors were sampled from a woman aged 50 to 60 with acute or convalescent COVID-19.

This chain joins TRBV5-1 and TRBJ1-4; 7 bases map to TRBD1. Trimming at V came to 0 bases and at J to 0 bases, leaving 5 bases not matched to a gene. Germline CDR1 and CDR2: SGHRS and YFSETQ. CDR3 size: 17 residues. CDR3 amino acids: CASSLAGTVATNEKLFF. The CDR3 coding sequence is TGCGCCAGCAGCTTGGCCGGGACAGTCGCAACTAATGAAAAACTGTTTTTT.

This chain connects TRBV7-2 to TRBJ1-2, with D possibly being TRBD1 (6 bases). This CDR3 has 13 residues. V dropped 3 bases and J dropped 2 bases, with 7 bases sitting between them. Germline V CDR1 and CDR2: SGHTA, FQGNSA. CDR3 residues: CASSFRGNYGYTF. The CDR3 DNA reads as TGTGCCAGCAGCTTCAGGGGAAACTATGGCTACACCTTC.

In its sample, this clone was seen a few times. The CDR3 nucleotides are TGTGCCAGCTCAATTTCTCTAGCGGAACTCAATGAGCAGTTCTTC. Amino acid sequence: CASSISLAELNEQFF. This chain connects TRBV18 to TRBJ2-1; 7 nucleotides line up with TRBD2. The germline V gene has CDR1 KGHSH and CDR2 LQKENI. V dropped 5 bases and J dropped 6; count of bases not matched to a gene: 10. This CDR3 has 15 amino acids.

The gene calls are TRBV6-6 and TRBJ1-2; D remains ambiguous. Per the germline V gene, CDR1 is MNHNY and CDR2 is SVGAGI (reference sequence). V lost 4 bases to trimming and J lost 4 bases, with 16 bases between them. This CDR3 region has 15 residues. The CDR3 DNA reads as TGTGCCAGCAGTTCGTCCCGTTATGAGGGCTATGGCTACACCTTC. Its translation is CASSSSRYEGYGYTF.

V gene TRBV5-4 combines with J gene TRBJ1-2; possible D gene TRBD1, 6 bases. Trimming removed 4 bases from V and 1 base from J, with 14 bases in between. Germline V CDR1 and CDR2: SGHNT, YYREEE (reference sequence). The CDR3 has 15 residues. The CDR3 nucleotides are TGTGCCAGCAGCATGGGTGGACAGAGTAACTATGGCTACACCTTC. Translated, it gives CASSMGGQSNYGYTF.

The V and J genes are TRBV10-3 and TRBJ1-2; tentative D call: TRBD1 (6 bases). V gave up 7 bases and J gave up 5 bases, with 14 bases separating them. The CDR3 runs to 13 residues. Germline-derived CDR1 and CDR2 are ENHRY and SYGVKD. CDR3 protein: CAITADRSYGYTF. The CDR3 bases are TGTGCCATCACCGCCGACAGGAGTTATGGCTACACCTTC.

This chain joins TRBV6-4 and TRBJ2-3; the D gene is possibly TRBD1 (6 bases). V gave up 7 bases and J gave up 6 bases, with 14 bases separating them. The CDR3 extends over 13 amino acids. CDR1 is MRHNA and CDR2 is SNTAGT in the germline V gene. The CDR3 bases are TGTGCCAGCAAGGGGGATAATGGGGATACGCAGTATTTT. Its translation: CASKGDNGDTQYF.

The chain recombines TRBV7-9 with TRBJ2-5, with TRBD2 matching over 8 bases. The germline gives CDR1 SEHNR, CDR2 FQNEAQ (reference sequence). This CDR3 contains 16 residues. After removal of 5 bases from V and 4 bases from J, the junction contained 12 bases not matched to a gene. The CDR3 nucleotides are TGTGCCAGCAGCCCCAGTAGCTATAGCGGGGTAGAGACCCAGTACTTC. Translation: CASSPSSYSGVETQYF.

The rearrangement joins TRBV5-5 to TRBJ2-1, with TRBD2 identical over 7 bases. V gave up 0 bases and J gave up 10 bases; unmatched junction bases: 7. CDR1 SGHKS and CDR2 YYEKEE come from the germline V gene (reference sequence). CDR3 length: 14 amino acids. CDR3 sequence reads: CASSLDGGGGEQFF. The CDR3 DNA is TGTGCCAGCAGCTTGGATGGCGGGGGTGGCGAGCAGTTCTTC.

V gene TRBV7-2 combines with J gene TRBJ2-5; the match to TRBD2 covers 12 bases. V dropped 0 bases and J dropped 5; count of bases not matched to a gene: 4. Germline V gene sequence: CDR1 SGHTA, CDR2 FQGNSA. The CDR3 spans 16 residues. The CDR3 region has the DNA TGTGCCAGCAGCTTAGCGGGCCTAGCGGGAGGGGAGACCCAGTACTTC. Its protein is CASSLAGLAGGETQYF.

The V gene is TRBV6-5, the J gene TRBJ2-7, with D possibly TRBD2 on 6 matching bases. The CDR3 loop spans 16 amino acids. Trimming shortened V by 2 bases and J by 2 bases, and 16 bases separated the two germline ends. Germline CDR1 is MNHEY and CDR2 is SVGAGI. The CDR3 region has the DNA TGTGCCAGCAGTTACACCTTAGCGGCCTCAACCTACGAGCAGTACTTC. Protein: CASSYTLAASTYEQYF.

This chain joins TRBV5-1 and TRBJ2-3; 13 nucleotides line up with TRBD2. The V and J ends lost 3 bases and 1 base, in that order; junction bases with no gene match: 2. This CDR3 is 16 amino acids long. Per the germline V gene, CDR1 is SGHRS and CDR2 is YFSETQ. This CDR3 is CASSSGLAGGTDTQYF. The CDR3 DNA reads TGCGCCAGCAGCTCTGGACTAGCGGGGGGCACAGATACGCAGTATTTT.

V gene TRBV21-1 combines with J gene TRBJ2-3; the DNA was not used to check the table's D call, TRBD2. TRBV21-1 is noted as a pseudogene. The CDR3 has 18 residues. The CDR3 nucleotides are TGTGCCAGCAGCAAACCTCAGACTAGCGGGGTTAGAGGGGATACGCAGTATTTT. Protein sequence: CASSKPQTSGVRGDTQYF.

The chain is built from TRBV27 and TRBJ1-2, with D maybe TRBD1 (5 bases). The CDR3 has 14 amino acids. V was shortened by 6 bases and J by 4 bases, with 15 bases between the two germline ends. Germline assignment: CDR1 MNHEY and CDR2 SMNVEV (reference sequence). This CDR3 reads CASRPGSGVYGYTF. DNA for the CDR3: TGTGCCAGCAGACCGGGGTCGGGGGTCTATGGCTACACCTTC.

The chain has TRBV19 and TRBJ1-2; D call uncertain. Per germline, CDR1 LNHDA and CDR2 SQIVND (reference sequence). This CDR3 has 14 amino acids. The V gene lost 6 bases and the J gene lost 4 bases, with 15 bases spanning the gap. The CDR3 spells CASRQVPMFYGYTF. For the CDR3, the DNA is TGTGCCAGTAGGCAGGTCCCGATGTTCTATGGCTACACCTTC.

The rearrangement links TRBV2 to TRBJ2-3; TRBD1 matches at 8 bases. The germline CDR1 and CDR2 sequences are SNHLY and FYNNEI. With 4 bases clipped from V and 6 bases from J, the junction kept 12 bases outside the gene matches. The CDR3 is made up of 16 amino acids. DNA for the CDR3: TGTGCCAGCAGTGCCCTAGGACAGGGTTTATCGGATACGCAGTATTTT. This encodes CASSALGQGLSDTQYF.

The chain has TRBV3-1 (or the pseudogene TRBV3-2) and TRBJ2-7; D call uncertain. The CDR3 totals 9 residues. CDR1 is LGHDT and CDR2 is YNNKEL in the germline V gene (reference sequence). Between the trimmed V and J ends, which lost 11 bases and 4 bases, there was a span of 6 bases. As DNA, the CDR3 is TGTGCCCTAGGATACGAGCAGTACTTC. Its protein product is CALGYEQYF.

CDR3 amino acids: CAWTGTGTNSPLHF. The CDR3 DNA sequence: TGTGCCTGGACCGGGACAGGGACCAATTCACCCCTCCACTTT. The chain couples TRBV30 to TRBJ1-6; 9 bases line up with TRBD1. There are 14 residues in the CDR3. Germline CDR1 and CDR2: GTSNPN and SVGIG (reference sequence). The V and J ends lost 4 bases and 7 bases, in that order; junction bases with no gene match: 5.

The V gene is TRBV7-8, the J gene TRBJ2-1; D is possibly TRBD2 (5 bases). Germline V CDR1 and CDR2: SGHVS, FQNEAQ. V lost 5 bases to trimming and J lost 6 bases, with 8 bases between them. The CDR3 is 12 amino acids. CDR3 amino acids: CASSEEGNEQFF. CDR3 DNA: TGTGCCAGCAGCGAAGAGGGCAATGAGCAGTTCTTC.

V gene TRBV9 combines with J gene TRBJ2-1; 10 nucleotides match TRBD2. The J segment lost 8 bases and the V segment lost 0 bases, leaving 5 bases of the junction unmatched. The CDR3 covers 15 residues. CDR1 is SGDLS and CDR2 is YYNGEE in the germline V gene. The CDR3 region is CASSVASGSEYEQFF. In nucleotides, the CDR3 is TGTGCCAGCAGCGTAGCTAGCGGGAGTGAATATGAGCAGTTCTTC. The full variable domain, completed using reference TRBV9 and TRBJ2-1, is DSGVTQTPKHLITATGQRVTLRCSPRSGDLSVYWYQQSLDQGLQFLIQYYNGEERAKGNILERFSAQQFPDLHSELNLSSLELGDSALYFCASSVASGSEYEQFFGPGTRLTVL.

The chain links TRBV19 to TRBJ1-1; perhaps TRBD1 as D (5 bases). Germline V lookup: CDR1 LNHDA, CDR2 SQIVND (reference sequence). Deletions cut 7 bases from V and 0 bases from J, with 15 bases between. The CDR3 spans 15 residues. As DNA, the CDR3 is TGTGCCAGTAAACGTGGGGGGGGAATGAACACTGAAGCTTTCTTT. It translates to CASKRGGGMNTEAFF.

The CDR3 DNA sequence: TGTGCCAGCAGCCAAGCCTCCGGGACAGGGGTCTCACCCCTCCACTTT. Its translation: CASSQASGTGVSPLHF. V and J are TRBV3-1 (or the pseudogene TRBV3-2) and TRBJ1-6; 10 nucleotides agree with TRBD1. V was clipped by 1 base and J by 10 bases; unmatched bases: 7. The CDR3 has 16 residues. The germline CDR1 and CDR2 sequences are LGHDT and YNNKEL (reference sequence).

The chain combines TRBV5-1 with TRBJ2-1; 8 bases fit TRBD2. The ends lost 5 bases at V and 4 bases at J; junction bases unmatched: 5. Germline assignment: CDR1 SGHRS and CDR2 YFSETQ. The CDR3 totals 14 residues. The CDR3 sequence: CASRAGGRYNEQFF. The CDR3 coding sequence is TGCGCCAGCAGGGCGGGGGGAAGATACAATGAGCAGTTCTTC.

The rearrangement uses TRBV4-3 and TRBJ2-7, with 9 nucleotides matching TRBD1. CDR1 is LGHNA and CDR2 is YSLEER in the germline V gene. V shed 3 bases and J 3 bases; nucleotides not matched to a gene: 3. CDR3 length: 14 amino acids. Here the CDR3 reads CASSHRTGDYEQYF. The DNA of the CDR3 is TGCGCCAGCAGCCACCGGACAGGGGACTACGAGCAGTACTTC.

This rearrangement joins TRBV7-2 to TRBJ1-1; D remains ambiguous. CDR1 SGHTA and CDR2 FQGNSA come from the germline V gene. The V gene lost 3 bases and the J gene lost 1 base, with 9 bases spanning the gap. The CDR3 sequence is 14 residues long. The CDR3 sequence is CASSFGQANTEAFF. As DNA, the CDR3 is TGTGCCAGCAGCTTCGGCCAGGCGAACACTGAAGCTTTCTTT.

This clone has more than one count but fewer than ten. This chain uses TRBV12-3 or TRBV12-4 with TRBJ1-5, with D unresolved. CDR3 length: 13 amino acids. The ends were cut back, 3 bases at V and 5 bases at J, with 8 bases in the middle. The CDR3 sequence: CASSLSIDQPQHF. The CDR3 DNA reads TGTGCCAGCAGTTTGTCTATAGATCAGCCCCAGCATTTT.

The chain joins TRBV3-1 (or the pseudogene TRBV3-2) to TRBJ2-7; 7 nucleotides agree with TRBD1. J lost 2 bases, V lost 4 bases, and 8 bases had no gene match. This CDR3 is built from 15 residues. The germline V gene has CDR1 LGHDT and CDR2 YNNKEL (reference sequence). In nucleotides, the CDR3 is TGTGCCAGCAGCCCCTACAGGGGTATCACCTACGAGCAGTACTTC. It yields the protein CASSPYRGITYEQYF.

This clone was detected a few times. This chain connects TRBV25-1 to TRBJ2-2; the D is unclear. Trimming removed 7 bases from V and 5 bases from J, with 14 bases in between. CDR1 is MGHDK and CDR2 is SYGVNS in the germline V gene. CDR3 length: 14 amino acids. CDR3 in amino acids: CASNDPTVTGELFF. CDR3 nucleotides: TGTGCCAGCAACGATCCCACTGTTACCGGGGAGCTGTTTTTT.

This clone turned up a few times. The V call is TRBV30, the J call TRBJ1-6; D might be TRBD1 (6 bases). Trimming removed 0 bases from V and 3 bases from J, with 12 bases in between. This CDR3 region has 16 residues. Looked up from germline, CDR1 is GTSNPN and CDR2 is SVGIG (reference sequence). In DNA form, the CDR3 reads TGTGCCTGGAGTGTACCGGGGGGCGGCTATAATTCACCCCTCCACTTT. Its translation: CAWSVPGGGYNSPLHF.

In its sample, this clone was seen a few times. The genes are TRBV7-2 and TRBJ2-7; weak D call: TRBD2 (6 bases). The V end was cut by 1 base, the J end by 0 bases, with 13 bases between. Germline values: CDR1 SGHTA, CDR2 FQGNSA. The CDR3 runs 16 residues. The CDR3 loop is CASSLVASASSYEQYF. The DNA for the CDR3 is TGTGCCAGCAGCTTAGTGGCTAGCGCTAGCTCCTACGAGCAGTACTTC. The complete variable domain, with remaining parts taken from reference TRBV7-2 and TRBJ2-7, reads GAGVSQSPSNKVTEKGKDVELRCDPISGHTALYWYRQSLGQGLEFLIYFQGNSAPDKSGLPSDRFSAERTGGSVSTLTIQRTQQEDSAVYLCASSLVASASSYEQYFGPGTRLTVT.